This TCR beta chain originates from a study of T cells after yellow fever vaccination. Looking at the study overall: Sorting of the EM, EMRA, CM and Tscm memory subsets was carried out using CD3, CD45RA, CCR7 and CD95. SMART-Seq v4 Ultra Low Input served to prepare low-cell-number fractions. Findings of the study overall: Bulk-population clonotypes that are abundant could appear as contaminants in FACS-sorted repertoires.

This clonotype occurred many times. TCRdb independently ran MiXCR on the 5' RACE reads; one entry per CDR3 protein. The sample shows about 22,000 distinct CDR3 sequences, 5.2% of them seen only once. The CDR3 runs to 18 residues. Trimming removed 5 bases from V and 9 bases from J; junction bases left unmatched: 18. From germline, CDR1 is MNHNS and CDR2 SASEGT. The sequences come from PBMCs, either bulk or a sorted T-cell subset (CD4+, CD8+, memory, or dextramer-sorted; not recorded which), collected approximately 40 days after the first yellow fever vaccination. This chain uses TRBV6-1 with TRBJ2-2; 10 bases agree with TRBD1. The receptor was isolated from a man between 18 and 35 years old who received the YFV17D yellow fever vaccine. The CDR3 reads CASSRNFWTGGSYRELFF. Here the CDR3 DNA reads TGTGCCAGCAGTCGAAACTTCTGGACAGGGGGAAGCTACAGGGAGCTGTTTTTT.